This entry lists 21 T cell receptor beta chains sequenced from one sample in a study of T-cell reconstitution after alpha-beta-depleted transplantation in children. Researchers prepared the TCRbeta library using unique molecular identifiers, the study reports. TCRdb recomputed calls from the PCR reads with MiXCR, one row per CDR3 protein. The data hold approximately 490,000 distinct CDR3 sequences, with around 13% observed a single time. The sequenced sample was PBMCs from the stem cell graft donor, obtained from the stem cell graft. These TCRs come from a human donor who donated a stem cell graft to a child with combined immunodeficiency.

The chain has TRBV12-3 or TRBV12-4 and TRBJ1-2; 7 bases fit TRBD1. The CDR3 runs 12 residues. Unmatched junction bases numbered 2, after V lost 4 bases and J lost 6 bases. The CDR3 reads CASSSGTDGYTF. CDR3 bases: TGTGCCAGCAGTTCAGGGACAGATGGCTACACCTTC.

The gene calls are TRBV24-1 and TRBJ2-1; 10 nucleotides line up with TRBD2. Looked up from germline, CDR1 is KGHDR and CDR2 is SFDVKD. The CDR3 contains 14 residues. V lost 12 bases, J lost 0 bases, and 4 bases stayed unmatched. Written as DNA, the CDR3 is TGTGCCGCAGCTAGCGGGAGCTCCTACAATGAGCAGTTCTTC. Encoded protein: CAAASGSSYNEQFF.

This chain uses TRBV12-3 or TRBV12-4 with TRBJ2-5; TRBD2 matches at 10 bases. V lost 8 bases to trimming and J lost 5 bases; unmatched junction nucleotides: 2. There are 12 residues in the CDR3. CDR3 DNA sequence: TGTGCCAGCGGGACTAGCGCCGAGACCCAGTACTTC. This encodes CASGTSAETQYF.

This clonotype was detected ten times or more. This chain joins TRBV29-1 and TRBJ2-6, with D uncertain. Trimming left V 3 bases short and J 3 bases short, with 12 bases between. Germline V CDR1 and CDR2: SQVTM, ANQGSEA. This CDR3 spans 15 amino acids. Here the CDR3 reads CSVELLVIGANVLTF. CDR3 bases: TGCAGCGTTGAGCTGTTGGTAATTGGGGCCAACGTCCTGACTTTC.

This rearrangement joins TRBV2 to TRBJ2-7; unclear D gene. Trimming took 4 bases from V and 12 from J, leaving 16 bases between them. The CDR3 contains 12 residues. Germline CDR1 reads SNHLY; CDR2 reads FYNNEI. CDR3 sequence (DNA): TGTGCCAGCAGTGGAAGTACCTTAATAGGGTACTTC. It is translated as CASSGSTLIGYF. The entire variable domain, with the rest obtained from reference TRBV2 and TRBJ2-7, is as follows: EPEVTQTPSHQVTQMGQEVILRCVPISNHLYFYWYRQILGQKVEFLVSFYNNEISEKSEIFDDQFSVERPDGSNFTLKIRSTKLEDSAMYFCASSGSTLIGYFGPGTRLTVT.

This clonotype was found many times. No DNA is shown, since the ends of the CDR3 on it are uncertain; the CDR3 is the one TCRdb lists. The chain recombines TRBV24-1 with TRBJ2-5; TRBD1 is the table's D call and was not checked against the DNA. The length of the CDR3 is 17 amino acids, counting both ends. Germline CDR1 reads KGHDR; CDR2 reads SFDVKD. The CDR3 reads CATSDSVRGSPQETQYF.

The chain recombines TRBV2 with TRBJ2-3; perhaps D is TRBD1 or TRBD2 (5 bases each). V lost 2 bases and J lost 0, with 12 bases in between. The CDR3 length is 16 residues. The germline gives CDR1 SNHLY, CDR2 FYNNEI. CDR3 residues: CASSETGTESTDTQYF. CDR3 sequence (DNA): TGTGCCAGCAGTGAAACCGGGACGGAGAGCACAGATACGCAGTATTTT.

The gene calls are TRBV11-2 and TRBJ2-7; TRBD2 is a possible D gene (6 bases). Germline values: CDR1 SGHAT, CDR2 FQNNGV. With 0 bases removed from V and 2 bases from J, the gap between germline ends came to 17 bases. The CDR3 has 17 residues. CDR3 nucleotides: TGTGCCAGCAGCTTAGACCTCCGTACTAGCATCACCTACGAGCAGTACTTC. This sequence encodes CASSLDLRTSITYEQYF. Combining the CDR3 with reference TRBV11-2 and TRBJ2-7 gives the whole variable domain EAGVAQSPRYKIIEKRQSVAFWCNPISGHATLYWYQQILGQGPKLLIQFQNNGVVDDSQLPKDRFSAERLKGVDSTLKIQPAKLEDSAVYLCASSLDLRTSITYEQYFGPGTRLTVT.

This clonotype was picked up a small number of times. The V call is TRBV6-1, the J call TRBJ1-4, with D possibly being TRBD1 (5 bases). The germline V gene has CDR1 MNHNS and CDR2 SASEGT. V was clipped by 6 bases and J by 0 bases, with 14 bases between them. The CDR3 consists of 16 residues. The CDR3 reads CASRVWGGATNEKLFF. The CDR3 DNA reads TGTGCCAGCAGAGTTTGGGGGGGTGCAACTAATGAAAAACTGTTTTTT.

V is TRBV28 and J is TRBJ1-6, with 9 bases fitting TRBD1. The V segment lost 6 bases and the J segment 9 bases; nucleotides outside the gene matches: 9. This CDR3 region has 15 residues. The germline CDR1 and CDR2 sequences are MDHEN and SYDVKM. CDR3 amino acids: CASRAGTGHRSPLHF. The CDR3 DNA sequence: TGTGCCAGCAGGGCGGGGACAGGGCACCGTTCACCCCTCCACTTT.

The J gene is TRBJ1-1, the V gene TRBV4-3; D unclear. V was shortened by 0 bases and J by 0 bases, with 11 bases between the two germline ends. The CDR3 sequence is 16 residues long. Per germline, CDR1 LGHNA and CDR2 YSLEER. CDR3 residues: CASSQDEGSLNTEAFF. CDR3 sequence (DNA): TGCGCCAGCAGCCAAGATGAGGGCAGTTTGAACACTGAAGCTTTCTTT.

This clonotype was observed many times. The CDR3 reads CASSFKDFTYEQYF. The CDR3 DNA is TGTGCCAGCAGCTTTAAAGACTTCACCTACGAGCAGTACTTC. This chain links TRBV7-9 with TRBJ2-7; D gene ambiguous. The V end lost 3 bases, the J end lost 2 bases, and 11 bases lay between the germline ends. Germline loops: CDR1 SEHNR, CDR2 FQNEAQ (reference sequence). The CDR3 loop spans 14 amino acids. The full variable domain, its missing parts supplied by reference TRBV7-9 and TRBJ2-7, is DTGVSQNPRHKITKRGQNVTFRCDPISEHNRLYWYRQTLGQGPEFLTYFQNEAQLEKSRLLSDRFSAERPKGSFSTLEIQRTEQGDSAMYLCASSFKDFTYEQYFGPGTRLTVT.

There are a few counts of this clonotype. V gene TRBV24-1 combines with J gene TRBJ2-1; 9 positions agree with TRBD1. This CDR3 region has 14 residues. Per the germline V gene, CDR1 is KGHDR and CDR2 is SFDVKD. V lost 4 bases, J lost 9 bases, and 6 bases stayed unmatched. For the CDR3, the DNA is TGTGCCACCAGTGAGCTCGGACAGGGGACTGAGCAGTTCTTC. Its protein product is CATSELGQGTEQFF.

V is TRBV29-1 and J is TRBJ2-2, with D possibly TRBD2 on 5 matching bases. Germline CDR1 reads SQVTM; CDR2 reads ANQGSEA. This CDR3 region has 13 residues. V was shortened by 3 bases and J by 4 bases, with 9 bases between the two germline ends. CDR3 nucleotide sequence: TGCAGCGTTGATGGGAGCCGCACCGGGGAGCTGTTTTTT. This gives the protein CSVDGSRTGELFF.

This clonotype was seen only a few times. This chain joins TRBV7-2 and TRBJ2-7; 8 bases agree with TRBD1. V was clipped by 5 bases and J by 3 bases; unmatched bases: 9. Germline assignment: CDR1 SGHTA and CDR2 FQGNSA. This CDR3 is 15 amino acids long. The CDR3, as DNA: TGTGCCAGCAGCCTAATTTGGACAGGGCGCTACGAGCAGTACTTC. The encoded protein is CASSLIWTGRYEQYF.

This clonotype was detected only a few times. This sequence joins TRBV20-1 and TRBJ1-1; D uncertain. The CDR3 consists of 15 residues. The V gene's germline CDR1 is DFQATT and CDR2 SNEGSKA (reference sequence). V lost 5 bases, J lost 2 bases, and 18 bases lay in between. The CDR3 DNA sequence: TGCAGTGCTCTGTCGGCGGGAAACTTAAACACTGAAGCTTTCTTT. Translation gives CSALSAGNLNTEAFF.

This clonotype was seen a handful of times. The rearrangement joins TRBV5-5 to TRBJ2-1, with no clear D. Germline V gene data show CDR1 as SGHKS and CDR2 as YYEKEE (reference sequence). V was shortened by 5 bases and J by 5 bases, with 8 bases between the two germline ends. The length of the CDR3 is 12 residues. CDR3 residues: CASRWDNNEQFF. As DNA, the CDR3 is TGTGCCAGCAGATGGGATAACAATGAGCAGTTCTTC.

There are many counts of this clonotype. The gene calls are TRBV12-3 or TRBV12-4 and TRBJ2-5; D not certain. The CDR3 loop spans 12 amino acids. V was shortened by 6 bases and J by 5 bases, with 10 bases between the two germline ends. The CDR3 here is CASSPFGETQYF. CDR3 sequence (DNA): TGTGCCAGCAGCCCATTCGGTGAGACCCAGTACTTC.

The chain uses TRBV5-1 and TRBJ2-7, with D perhaps TRBD1 or TRBD2 (5 bases each). Germline lookup yields CDR1 SGHRS and CDR2 YFSETQ. This CDR3 is 13 amino acids long. V was pared by 4 bases and J by 7 bases, with 15 bases between. The CDR3 nucleotides read TGCGCCAGCAGCCTTCTAGAGGGGTTAGAGCAGTACTTC. Protein: CASSLLEGLEQYF.

V and J are TRBV12-3 or TRBV12-4 and TRBJ1-4, with a possible D match to TRBD1 (5 bases). The ends were cut back, 8 bases at V and 0 bases at J, with 7 bases in the middle. This CDR3 region has 13 residues. Here the CDR3 DNA reads TGTGCCAGCGGGGGGTCAACTAATGAAAAACTGTTTTTT. This gives the protein CASGGSTNEKLFF.

The sample holds a few counts of this clonotype. This sequence joins TRBV6-5 and TRBJ1-1, with D uncertain. CDR1 and CDR2 (germline): MNHEY, SVGAGI. The CDR3 runs to 12 residues. The V end was cut by 2 bases, the J end by 9 bases, with 10 bases between. Here the CDR3 DNA reads TGTGCCAGCAGTTACGGCGGGCAGAAAGCTTTCTTT. It specifies CASSYGGQKAFF.